This TCR beta chain was sequenced in a study of somatic mutations in cytotoxic T cells in rheumatoid arthritis. Study information: Flow-sorting brought some V beta antibody-stained T-cell populations to nearly 100% purity, V beta1+ cells sequenced for TCRB among them.

Clones were sequenced by immunoSEQ multiplex PCR, and TCRdb holds only the in-frame ones, with some missing. The sample carries around 29,000 clones, about 81% recorded once. This clone is a singleton in its sample. Per germline, CDR1 SGHVS and CDR2 FNYEAQ. The V and J ends lost 2 bases and 5 bases, in that order; junction bases with no gene match: 9. CDR3 length: 15 residues. The sequencing input was CD8+ T cells sorted from blood. This TCR derives from an adult with rheumatoid arthritis. The genes are TRBV7-6 and TRBJ2-7, with 7 bases identical to TRBD2. The CDR3 is CASSLLQGGRNEQYF. The DNA of the CDR3 is TGTGCCAGCAGCTTACTTCAGGGAGGGAGGAACGAGCAGTACTTC.